The present T cell receptor (beta chain) was sequenced within a study of blood T cell repertoires in COVID-19. About the research overall: Spain, Italy and the United States supplied samples that represented acute and convalescent COVID-19. T cells, B-cell-depleted T cells, or PBMCs provided the cDNA or gDNA that served as material.

The CDR3 has 15 residues. V was shortened by 3 bases and J by 7 bases, with 18 bases between the two germline ends. CDR1 and CDR2 (germline): SGHTA, FQGNSA. Per the authors' pipeline: The assay estimated nucleated cells by amplifying reference gene primers. The repertoire was sequenced with immunoSEQ multiplex PCR; TCRdb's copy has only in-frame clones and lacks some. That table is the source of V, J and clone size, and D and trimming were worked out from the DNA. The repertoire holds hundreds of thousands of clones, with 75% to 90% as singletons. Which cohort a participant joined came from the clinical history participants gave.

The specimen sequenced was PBMCs or T cells enriched from blood (not recorded which). The clonotype was recovered from a man aged 30 to 39 who had recovered from COVID-19. The genes are TRBV7-2 and TRBJ2-5, with D perhaps matching TRBD1 (5 bases). CDR3 nucleotides: TGTGCCAGCAGCTTCGACCCAGGGATCCAGGGGACCCAGTACTTC. Translated: CASSFDPGIQGTQYF.